This T cell receptor (beta chain) was identified during a study of T cells after yellow fever vaccination. Whole-study context: Libraries from low-cell-number fractions were prepared with the SMART-Seq v4 Ultra Low Input RNA kit.

The germline V gene has CDR1 MNHNS and CDR2 SASEGT. V dropped 6 bases and J dropped 7; count of bases not matched to a gene: 8. CDR3 length: 14 residues. Generation of TCR cDNA used 5'RACE template switching (which added a universal primer site and UMIs). TCRdb re-called the 5' RACE reads with MiXCR, one entry per CDR3 protein. The sample lists about 580,000 distinct CDR3 sequences; roughly a sixth were seen once. A note on this clonotype: The antigen remains undetermined.

Overall study findings and caveats: Most primary-vaccination clones recurred post-booster (approximately 96% CD4, 88% CD8). Bulk-population clonotypes that are abundant could appear as contaminants in FACS-sorted repertoires.

Sequencing was performed on PBMCs, taken around 5 days after the first yellow fever vaccination. The chain carries TRBV6-1 and TRBJ1-4, with TRBD1 matching 7 bases. The clonotype was recovered from a man between 18 and 35 years old who received the YFV17D yellow fever vaccine. CDR3 protein: CASRIQGFGEKLFF. The DNA for the CDR3 is TGTGCCAGCAGAATACAGGGGTTCGGTGAAAAACTGTTTTTT.